These 20 T cell receptor beta chains were all obtained from the same sample, sequenced in a study of cytomegalovirus exposure and HLA in healthy donors. Generated by immunoSEQ multiplex PCR, the TCRdb table keeps only in-frame clones and is missing some. The sample lists around 150,000 clones, 70% to 90% occurring once. The source material was PBMCs. Every receptor here comes from a young woman in good health and CMV-seronegative.

This clone came up once. V is TRBV5-6 and J is TRBJ1-4, with 7 nucleotides matching TRBD1. The J segment lost 8 bases and the V segment lost 1 base, leaving 8 bases of the junction unmatched. Looked up from germline, CDR1 is SGHDT and CDR2 is YYEEEE. The CDR3 has 15 amino acids. This chain's CDR3 is CASSLIDRVDEKLFF. In DNA form, the CDR3 reads TGTGCCAGCAGCTTGATCGACAGGGTGGACGAAAAACTGTTTTTT.

A note on this clone: The sample has other DNA sequences that encode this CDR3 too. This rearrangement joins TRBV27 to TRBJ1-1; 7 bases agree with TRBD1. The V and J ends lost 4 bases and 1 base, in that order; junction bases with no gene match: 3. Germline CDR1 and CDR2: MNHEY and SMNVEV (reference sequence). This CDR3 is built from 14 residues. CDR3 nucleotides: TGTGCCAGCAGTTACAGGGGAGGGAACACTGAAGCTTTCTTT. It encodes CASSYRGGNTEAFF.

The rearrangement uses TRBV2 and TRBJ1-1, with D uncertain. Trimming cost V 7 bases and J 5 bases, with 17 bases left between them. The CDR3 extends over 14 amino acids. The V gene's germline CDR1 is SNHLY and CDR2 FYNNEI. In DNA form, the CDR3 reads TGTGCCAGCACCGCGACTAGGAGCGGGACTGAAGCTTTCTTT. It codes for CASTATRSGTEAFF.

This clone was observed a single time. This chain uses TRBV5-1 with TRBJ2-2; no clear D gene. V lost 3 bases and J lost 1, with 13 bases in between. This CDR3 comprises 16 residues. Germline V gives CDR1 SGHRS, CDR2 YFSETQ. CDR3 sequence (DNA): TGCGCCAGCAGCTCACGGGTAGTGGAGAACACCGGGGAGCTGTTTTTT. Its translation: CASSSRVVENTGELFF.

This clone showed up just once. This rearrangement joins TRBV6-1 to TRBJ1-4, with TRBD1 matching over 9 bases. CDR1 is MNHNS and CDR2 is SASEGT in the germline V gene. V shed 8 bases, J shed 8 bases, and the junction held 6 bases outside the gene matches. The CDR3 spans 13 residues. CDR3 DNA: TGTGCCAGCTTACAGGGGGCGCGGGAAAAACTGTTTTTT. Its translation: CASLQGAREKLFF.

The chain carries TRBV4-1 and TRBJ1-5; D may be TRBD1 (5 bases). The CDR3 sequence is 16 residues long. Trimming took 0 bases from V and 2 from J, leaving 11 bases between them. Germline CDR1 reads MGHRA; CDR2 reads YSYEKL. This chain's CDR3 is CASSQEFSGRNQPQHF. CDR3 sequence (DNA): TGCGCCAGCAGCCAAGAATTCTCAGGGCGCAATCAGCCCCAGCATTTT.

The chain employs TRBV6-5 and TRBJ1-1; maybe TRBD1 (6 bases). V was shortened by 4 bases and J by 9 bases, with 15 bases between the two germline ends. The CDR3 covers 13 residues. Germline-derived CDR1 and CDR2 are MNHEY and SVGAGI. The CDR3 is CASSSSTGNKAFF. The CDR3, as DNA: TGTGCCAGCAGTTCCTCGACAGGCAATAAAGCTTTCTTT.

The chain recombines TRBV7-9 with TRBJ2-3; no definite D call. The CDR3 is 14 residues long. Germline values: CDR1 SEHNR, CDR2 FQNEAQ (reference sequence). Trimming took 0 bases from V and 4 from J, leaving 8 bases between them. The CDR3 loop is CASSLAPRADTQYF. The DNA of the CDR3 is TGTGCCAGCAGCTTAGCCCCAAGAGCAGATACGCAGTATTTT.

The gene calls are TRBV7-2 and TRBJ2-7; 11 nucleotides match TRBD2. With V trimmed by 1 base and J by 2 bases, 4 bases remained unmatched. The CDR3 length is 16 residues. Germline CDR1 and CDR2: SGHTA and FQGNSA. CDR3 region: CASSLGLAGSAYEQYF. DNA of the CDR3: TGTGCCAGCAGCTTAGGACTAGCGGGATCCGCCTACGAGCAGTACTTC.

The sample holds one count of this clone. V gene TRBV6-1 combines with J gene TRBJ2-7; 7 nucleotides align to TRBD2. Looked up from germline, CDR1 is MNHNS and CDR2 is SASEGT. The CDR3 is 13 amino acids. The ends lost 9 bases at V and 1 base at J; junction bases unmatched: 6. The CDR3 loop reads CARRGTLSYEQYF. The CDR3 bases are TGTGCCAGGCGGGGGACGTTGTCCTACGAGCAGTACTTC.

J is TRBJ1-4 and V is TRBV9, with 9 bases lining up with TRBD1. Losses at the gene ends were 0 bases for V and 8 bases for J; bases not matched to a gene: 8. Germline V gene lookup returns CDR1 SGDLS and CDR2 YYNGEE. The CDR3 has 16 amino acids. The CDR3 protein is CASSVDGTGWREKLFF. The CDR3 DNA follows: TGTGCCAGCAGCGTAGATGGGACAGGGTGGAGAGAAAAACTGTTTTTT.

The chain employs TRBV6-5 and TRBJ2-1; TRBD2 aligns across 7 bases. Germline V gives CDR1 MNHEY, CDR2 SVGAGI. The CDR3 contains 15 residues. Germline trimming cut 6 bases from V and 0 bases from J; bases unmatched to any gene: 5. The chain's CDR3 is CASSPASGSYNEQFF. In nucleotides, the CDR3 is TGTGCCAGCAGCCCCGCTAGCGGCTCCTACAATGAGCAGTTCTTC.

The chain combines TRBV5-4 with TRBJ2-3; tentatively, D is TRBD2 (6 bases). CDR1 and CDR2 (germline): SGHNT, YYREEE (reference sequence). This CDR3 contains 14 residues. The germline V and J ends were trimmed by 4 bases and 1 base, with 10 bases remaining between them. CDR3 sequence reads: CASSPRERTDTQYF. DNA for the CDR3: TGTGCCAGCAGCCCACGGGAGCGCACAGATACGCAGTATTTT.

V usage is TRBV5-4 and J usage is TRBJ1-1; D is possibly TRBD1 (5 bases). The CDR3 totals 13 residues. The germline V and J ends were trimmed by 0 bases and 11 bases, with 14 bases remaining between them. Germline CDR1 reads SGHNT; CDR2 reads YYREEE (reference sequence). CDR3 protein: CASSLGGVQRAFF. The CDR3 DNA sequence: TGTGCCAGCAGCTTGGGGGGGGTGCAGAGGGCTTTCTTT.

This clone has a single count. V is TRBV6-5 and J is TRBJ1-1; 7 nucleotides match TRBD1. This CDR3 region has 15 residues. Germline V gene sequence: CDR1 MNHEY, CDR2 SVGAGI. The V and J ends lost 5 bases and 0 bases, in that order; junction bases with no gene match: 6. The CDR3, as DNA: TGTGCCAGCAGTGGAAGGACAGGAATGAACACTGAAGCTTTCTTT. Translating gives CASSGRTGMNTEAFF.

V usage is TRBV7-9 and J usage is TRBJ1-2; possible D gene TRBD1, 6 bases. The CDR3 totals 15 residues. Trimming shortened V by 5 bases and J by 3 bases, and 16 bases separated the two germline ends. Germline values: CDR1 SEHNR, CDR2 FQNEAQ (reference sequence). CDR3 bases: TGTGCCAGCAGCCGAGTTACTTACAGGGACTATGGCTACACCTTC. Translating it yields CASSRVTYRDYGYTF.

V and J are TRBV7-9 and TRBJ1-1; 11 bases align to TRBD1. There are 17 residues in the CDR3. Germline-derived CDR1 and CDR2 are SEHNR and FQNEAQ (reference sequence). The trim removed 4 bases at V and 5 bases at J, leaving 12 bases unmatched. The CDR3 is CASSSNILGQGGTEAFF. CDR3 nucleotides: TGTGCCAGCAGCTCGAACATCTTGGGACAGGGGGGGACTGAAGCTTTCTTT.

The V call is TRBV14, the J call TRBJ2-7; 9 bases map to TRBD2. The CDR3 totals 15 residues. Looked up from germline, CDR1 is SGHDN and CDR2 is FVKESK. V dropped 1 base and J dropped 5; count of bases not matched to a gene: 6. In DNA, the CDR3 is TGTGCCAGCAGCCAAGGGGCGGCGGGGGGGCACGAGCAGTACTTC. Amino acids: CASSQGAAGGHEQYF.

The chain joins TRBV19 to TRBJ2-5; TRBD2 agrees at 10 bases. With 4 bases clipped from V and 2 bases from J, the junction kept 4 bases outside the gene matches. The CDR3 has 15 amino acids. CDR1 is LNHDA and CDR2 is SQIVND in the germline V gene (reference sequence). CDR3 sequence: CASSTRTSGQETQYF. CDR3 nucleotide sequence: TGTGCCAGTAGTACCCGGACTAGCGGACAAGAGACCCAGTACTTC. Full variable domain (remainder filled in from reference TRBV19 and TRBJ2-5): DGGITQSPKYLFRKEGQNVTLSCEQNLNHDAMYWYRQDPGQGLRLIYYSQIVNDFQKGDIAEGYSVSREKKESFPLTVTSAQKNPTAFYLCASSTRTSGQETQYFGPGTRLLVL.

The chain employs TRBV7-9 and TRBJ2-2; TRBD2 matches at 9 bases. The CDR3 length is 16 residues. Germline V gene sequence: CDR1 SEHNR, CDR2 FQNEAQ (reference sequence). V trimming: 4 bases; J trimming: 6 bases; junction bases outside the gene matches: 9. The CDR3 DNA sequence: TGTGCCAGCAGCTCTCCGGGACTAGCCATGGCCGGGGAGCTGTTTTTT. This translates into CASSSPGLAMAGELFF.